The 6 T cell receptor beta chains listed next were all sequenced from one sample in a study of T cell clusters in autoimmune cytopenias. TRB was amplified by touch-down multiplex PCR, primer pools A and B combined. With the multiplex PCR reads reprocessed, TCRdb shows one record per CDR3 protein and no DNA. The table for this sample gives approximately 2,100 distinct CDR3 sequences. Each sample's input was approximately 270 ng genomic DNA, 38,000 or so genome equivalents. The sample was also reused in another study, on T cell repertoires in aging, cancer and after chemotherapy.

The sequenced sample consisted of peripheral blood. The receptors derive from a human donor in good health.

This clonotype registers medium-sized by frequency. The genes are TRBV14 and TRBJ2-5; no DNA is available, so the TRBD1 call from TCRdb remains unchecked. This CDR3 spans 15 amino acids. Germline CDR1 is SGHDN and CDR2 is FVKESK. This chain's CDR3 is CASSQEQGYQETQYF.

Judged by frequency, this clonotype is medium-sized (0.01 to 0.1%). The rearrangement joins TRBV15 to TRBJ2-7; as DNA is missing, the TRBD1 call by TCRdb cannot be tested. CDR1 and CDR2 (germline): LNHNV, YYDKDF (reference sequence). The CDR3 contains 14 residues. The CDR3: CATSRGGGPYEQYF.

This chain uses TRBV27 with TRBJ2-1; TCRdb indicates TRBD1, and absent DNA this call remains unverified. Per germline, CDR1 MNHEY and CDR2 SMNVEV (reference sequence). This CDR3 is built from 14 residues. CDR3 region: CASSSWDTLYEQFF.

According to its frequency, this clonotype is medium-sized. The gene calls are TRBV6-1 and TRBJ2-5. This CDR3 has 12 residues. Germline CDR1 reads MNHNS; CDR2 reads SASEGT. This CDR3 is CASSENRETQYF.

V and J are TRBV7-9 and TRBJ1-3. Looked up from germline, CDR1 is SEHNR and CDR2 is FQNEAQ (reference sequence). The CDR3 extends over 16 amino acids. The CDR3 is CASSLVSGYSGNTIYF.

According to its frequency, this clonotype is large. This rearrangement joins TRBV6-4 to TRBJ2-2; TCRdb's D gene call, TRBD1, goes unchecked for lack of DNA. CDR3 size: 14 residues. Germline lookup yields CDR1 MRHNA and CDR2 SNTAGT. CDR3 sequence reads: CASKPGQDTGELFF.